This T cell receptor (beta chain) emerged from a study of identical twins. This clonotype occurred many times. TCRdb reprocessed the 5' RACE reads with MiXCR, giving one entry per CDR3 protein. The table records nearly 650,000 distinct CDR3 sequences, 7.1% of them present only once. These same records also appear under a second study, on yellow fever vaccine responses in identical twins.

The sequence derives from a woman aged 18-29 years in good health. The sequencing input was PBMCs.

Written as DNA, the CDR3 is TGTGCCACGTCAAGGGAGGCCAAAAACATTCAGTACTTC. It specifies CATSREAKNIQYF. The J gene is TRBJ2-4, the V gene TRBV5-5; D possibly corresponds to TRBD2 (5 bases). Germline V gene sequence: CDR1 SGHKS, CDR2 YYEKEE (reference sequence). CDR3 length equals 13 residues. The V and J ends lost 9 bases and 1 base respectively, with 11 bases between them.